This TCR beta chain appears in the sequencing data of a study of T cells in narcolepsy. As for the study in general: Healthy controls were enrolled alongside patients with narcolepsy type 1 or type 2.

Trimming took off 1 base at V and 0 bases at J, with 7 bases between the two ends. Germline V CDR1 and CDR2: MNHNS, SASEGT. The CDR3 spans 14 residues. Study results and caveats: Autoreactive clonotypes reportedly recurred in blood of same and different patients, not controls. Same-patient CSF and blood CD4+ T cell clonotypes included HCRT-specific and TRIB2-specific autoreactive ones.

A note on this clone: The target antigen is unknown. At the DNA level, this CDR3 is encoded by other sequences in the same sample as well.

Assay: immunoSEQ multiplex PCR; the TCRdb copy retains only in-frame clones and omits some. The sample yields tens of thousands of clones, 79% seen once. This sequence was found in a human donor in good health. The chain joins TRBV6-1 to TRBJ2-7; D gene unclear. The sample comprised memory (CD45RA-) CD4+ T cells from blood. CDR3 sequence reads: CASSEEPRSYEQYF. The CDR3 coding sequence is TGTGCCAGCAGTGAAGAACCCCGCTCCTACGAGCAGTACTTC.